Listed below are T cell receptor beta chains from one sample, sequenced in a study of blood T cells in healthy people across ages. TCRdb itself ran the 5' RACE reads through MiXCR, one entry per CDR3 protein. The table has 800,000 or so distinct CDR3 sequences, 20% to 25% seen once. This same sample was also part of a study on T cells of mothers and their children.

Sequencing was done on a sample of blood. These receptors were obtained from a boy aged 5-17 years in good health. The conserved cysteine and the conserved F or W are not part of the CDR3 here. A D gene is named only where the DNA matches it firmly.

j_call | d_call | v_call | cdr3_aa
TRBJ2-3 | NA | TRBV14 | ASSPGIFRTVTDTQY
TRBJ2-5 | NA | TRBV27 | ASSQPPGETQY
TRBJ2-7 | TRBD1 | TRBV5-1 | ASSPGTGVESEQY
TRBJ2-2 | TRBD1 | TRBV5-6 | ASSQQGTNTGELF
TRBJ1-1 | NA | TRBV20-1 | SARLEYRGTEAF
TRBJ1-2 | TRBD1 | TRBV5-1 | ASSFRDRPYGYT
TRBJ2-3 | NA | TRBV28 | ASNADPSTDTQY
TRBJ1-2 | NA | TRBV7-2 | ASSLEGTGGYT
TRBJ2-2 | NA | TRBV30 | AWSGRGPGELF
TRBJ2-2 | NA | TRBV7-2 | ASSSTSSGELF
TRBJ2-5 | NA | TRBV12-3/TRBV12-4 | ASSLHPGGETQY
TRBJ1-2 | NA | TRBV11-2 | ASSFRGNGYT
TRBJ1-2 | NA | TRBV29-1 | SVAQGRSST
TRBJ2-3 | TRBD2 | TRBV7-2 | ASSLAGTSGSWSDTQY
TRBJ1-5 | NA | TRBV29-1 | SVEGENSNQPQH
TRBJ1-5 | TRBD1 | TRBV20-1 | SASMDRGPGQPQH
TRBJ2-5 | TRBD1 | TRBV6-1 | ASSEISGTGEETQY
NA | TRBD2 | TRBV2 | ASRLAGYEQY
TRBJ2-5 | NA | TRBV6-5 | ASSDMFAETQY
TRBJ1-2 | TRBD1 | TRBV12-3/TRBV12-4 | ASSPGQGLNGYT
NA | NA | TRBV7-9 | ASRTTGPAGGAQY
TRBJ2-7 | NA | TRBV29-1 | SATSYSYEQY
TRBJ2-5 | TRBD2 | TRBV5-5 | ASSFFQGLVVETQY
TRBJ1-4 | NA | TRBV5-6 | ASSLLAAATNEKLF
TRBJ2-2 | TRBD1 | TRBV11-2 | ASSPTGGGYGGELF
NA | NA | TRBV4-1 | ASSQRGDEQF
TRBJ1-3 | NA | TRBV4-3 | ASSQESGNSGNTIY
TRBJ2-7 | TRBD2 | TRBV28 | ASSPWGLAGDRGQY
TRBJ1-5 | TRBD1 | TRBV20-1 | SARDLVGQGPTQPQH
NA | NA | TRBV7-8 | ASSSRLVEQY
TRBJ2-3 | NA | TRBV28 | ASSLAGSDTQY
TRBJ2-4 | NA | TRBV20-1 | SARVPRQAVQY